This T cell receptor beta chain was recovered during a study of beta chain features in type 1 diabetes (dated by TCRdb to 2016 to 2018). About the investigation overall: No differences in mean age, gender distribution, total cell number or subset yield were found between patients and healthy donors. A total of 107,917,701 sorted cells were examined across all samples, and the number of cells per subset was strongly correlated with RNA yield. In the study, recently diagnosed type 1 diabetes patients and matched healthy donors were compared on the TCRB repertoires of their sorted circulating CD4+ T cell subsets. Regulatory and stem cell-like memory subsets were obtained from only 8 patients and roughly 8 healthy donors, while naive and central memory subsets were obtained from all 30 or so donors. Study-level results and caveats: In all four CD4+ subsets, TCRB CDR3 length was moderately but significantly shorter in type 1 diabetes patients. Shorter templates might have been favored by PCR, but patient and control samples were amplified and corrected together, so both groups would have been affected equally by any skew. At VDJ recombination sites, type 1 diabetes patients had fewer insertions and more deleted nucleotides, which implies abnormalities in thymic rearrangement. The naive, central memory and regulatory TCRB repertoires appeared to resemble one another more closely among patients than among healthy donors. Because cDNA was sequenced instead of genomic DNA, highly expressing activated cells could be over-represented, though the groups showed no difference in activation or CD3 levels. Because the HLA sub-analyses included only small numbers of individuals, any influence of HLA type on TCRB rearrangement was left unresolved.

A single peripheral blood draw of around 0.11 L on average was collected from each donor into heparinised tubes. A BD FACSAria II was used to sort naive, central memory, regulatory and stem cell-like memory CD4+ T cells with a panel that included CD45RO, CCR7, CD25, CD127, CD95 and CD27. Every sorted population had a purity above 95%. Right away, PBMCs were isolated by Lymphoprep density gradient centrifugation and were stained directly, with no culture step. Samples were stained and sorted in pairs, with one healthy donor and one patient per experiment, so that batch effects were minimized. The High Capacity cDNA Reverse Transcription Kit was used to reverse transcribe all of the isolated RNA, meaning that expressed TCRB transcripts were what got sequenced. Naive, central memory and regulatory T cell samples underwent deep immunoSEQ sequencing, averaging about 3.57 million total reads per sample. Sorted cells were lysed in RLT buffer, and RNA was extracted using DNase-treated RNeasy Micro or Mini kits according to cell number. Each cell subset was processed separately to prevent cross-contamination, with patient and healthy donor samples processed together. TCRB sequences were amplified from cDNA with the immunoSEQ multiplex PCR, producing 87-bp fragments spanning the CDR3 region. The amplicons were sequenced using the Illumina HiSeq platform. The published analysis was carried out like this. PCR bias was computationally corrected using synthetic template baselines, reads within Hamming distance 2 were collapsed, and singletons that could not be merged were discarded. By aligning reads against IMGT, V, D and J genes, CDR3 length, and insertions or deletions at six rearrangement sites were assigned. Within each subset, clonotype counts were normalized to sorted cell number, after which true diversity and Gini coefficients were computed with the tcR R package. The overlap coefficient, calculated on TCRB nucleotide sequences, was used to quantify repertoire sharing. As a proxy for the pre-selection repertoire, out-of-frame TCRB sequences from naive cells were analyzed. TCRdb retrieved this table from immuneACCESS and kept in-frame rearrangements only. Not all clones are present; in checked studies, unresolved V genes account for under half, and no reason is known for the remainder. The DNA gave D and trimming, while V, J and clone size come from that table. A total of 600,000 to 700,000 clones appear in this sample, 12% of them only once. The ten largest clones add up to around 0.12% of the sample.

This clone was counted between two and nine times. The antigen this receptor binds is unknown. There are no base qualities to consult, and no much larger clone falls within one base. The sample comprised naive CD4+ T cells from blood. According to the study, the label for this sample's cell subset or site signals: true naive CD4+ T cells. This TCR was recovered from a man aged 25 to 40 with type 1 diabetes.

This receptor carries the CDR3 CASSQDFSQGYTF. The nucleotide sequence is given as TGCGCCAGCAGCCAAGATTTTAGCCAAGGCTACACCTTC. The sequence links TRBV4-3 to TRBJ1-2; the D gene assignment is ambiguous. The CDR3 measures 13 amino acids from cysteine to phenylalanine. Kept here is only the CDR3 DNA, which spans 39 bases and is read in frame from base 1. Reading the germline V gene gives CDR1 LGHNA and CDR2 YSLEER. Trimming removed 0 bases from V and 8 bases from J, leaving 10 bases between the germline ends.